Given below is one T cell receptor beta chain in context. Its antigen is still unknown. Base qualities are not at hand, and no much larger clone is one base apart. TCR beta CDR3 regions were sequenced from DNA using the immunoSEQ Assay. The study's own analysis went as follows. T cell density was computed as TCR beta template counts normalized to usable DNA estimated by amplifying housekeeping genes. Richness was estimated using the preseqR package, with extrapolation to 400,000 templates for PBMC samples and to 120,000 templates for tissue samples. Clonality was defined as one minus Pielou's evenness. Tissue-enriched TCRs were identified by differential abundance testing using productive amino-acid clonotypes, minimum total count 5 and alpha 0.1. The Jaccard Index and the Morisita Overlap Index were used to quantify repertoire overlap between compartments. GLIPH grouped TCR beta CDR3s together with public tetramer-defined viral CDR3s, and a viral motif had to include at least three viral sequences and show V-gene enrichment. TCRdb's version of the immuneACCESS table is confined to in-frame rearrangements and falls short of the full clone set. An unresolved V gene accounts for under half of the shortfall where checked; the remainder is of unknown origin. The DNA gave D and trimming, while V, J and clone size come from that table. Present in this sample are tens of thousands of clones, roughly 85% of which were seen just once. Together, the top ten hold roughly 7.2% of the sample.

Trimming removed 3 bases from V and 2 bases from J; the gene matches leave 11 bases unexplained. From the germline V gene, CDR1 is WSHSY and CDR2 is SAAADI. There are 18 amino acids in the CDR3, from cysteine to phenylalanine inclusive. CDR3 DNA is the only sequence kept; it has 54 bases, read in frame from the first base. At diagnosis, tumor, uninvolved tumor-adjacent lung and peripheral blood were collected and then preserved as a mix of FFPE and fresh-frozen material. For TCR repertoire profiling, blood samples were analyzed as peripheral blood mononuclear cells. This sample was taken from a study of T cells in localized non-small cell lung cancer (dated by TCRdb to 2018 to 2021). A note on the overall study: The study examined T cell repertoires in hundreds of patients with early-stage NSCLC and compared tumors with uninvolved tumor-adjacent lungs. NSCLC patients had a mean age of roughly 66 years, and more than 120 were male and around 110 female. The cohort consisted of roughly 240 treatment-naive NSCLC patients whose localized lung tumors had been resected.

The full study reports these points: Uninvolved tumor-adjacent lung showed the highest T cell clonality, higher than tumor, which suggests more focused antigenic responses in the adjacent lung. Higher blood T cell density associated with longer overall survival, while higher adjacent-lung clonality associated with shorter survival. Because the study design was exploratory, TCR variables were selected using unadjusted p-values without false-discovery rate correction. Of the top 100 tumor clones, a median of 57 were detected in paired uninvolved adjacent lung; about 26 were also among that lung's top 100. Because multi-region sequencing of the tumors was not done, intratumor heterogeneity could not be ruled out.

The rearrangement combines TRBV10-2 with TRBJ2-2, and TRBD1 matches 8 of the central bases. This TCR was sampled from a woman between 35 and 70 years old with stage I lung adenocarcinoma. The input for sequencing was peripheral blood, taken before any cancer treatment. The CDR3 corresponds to CASSDGDRGWINTGELFF. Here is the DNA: TGCGCCAGCAGTGATGGAGACAGGGGTTGGATTAACACCGGGGAGCTGTTTTTT.